The rows below give T cell receptor beta chains drawn from one sample of a study of CD8 T cells in ankylosing spondylitis. TCRdb fed the 5' RACE reads into MiXCR, producing one record per CDR3 protein. The profile shows 300,000 to 400,000 distinct CDR3 sequences, about a fifth of them singletons. The sequencing input was blood, either unsorted or a sorted T cell fraction (not recorded which). These receptors originate from a male donor with ankylosing spondylitis. Each CDR3 is given with its conserved first and last residue. D genes are given only for firm matches. Size is stated for part of the rows, as once, few or many counts, or as a class when the clone is expanded.

TGTGCCAGCAGTTTTGCCTCCCGGGACAGGGACACAGATACGCAGTATTTT,CASSFASRDRDTDTQYF,TRBV6-2/TRBV6-3,TRBD1,TRBJ2-3,few
TGTGCCAGCAGTTCCCCAGGGGGCGCTGGGGCCAACGTCCTGACTTTC,CASSSPGGAGANVLTF,TRBV6-2/TRBV6-3,TRBD1,TRBJ2-6,once
TGTGCCAGCAGCGGACGGAATGGGATTGACACCGGGGAGCTGTTTTTT,CASSGRNGIDTGELFF,TRBV7-2,NA,TRBJ2-2,few
TGTGCCAGCAGCCCCAGGGCAGGGATCGCTGCCAAAAACATTCAGTACTTC,CASSPRAGIAAKNIQYF,TRBV7-2,NA,TRBJ2-4,NA
TGTGCCAGCAGCTTAGGTTGGAGTTCGACAGAGACCTACGAGCAGTACTTC,CASSLGWSSTETYEQYF,TRBV7-6,NA,TRBJ2-7,few
TGTGCCAGCAGCCCCTGGGAGGGCGGAAATTCACCCCTCCACTTT,CASSPWEGGNSPLHF,TRBV7-2,NA,TRBJ1-6,NA
TGTGCCATCAGCGAGACAGGGGACTCTGGAAACACCATATATTTT,CAISETGDSGNTIYF,TRBV10-3,TRBD1,TRBJ1-3,NA
TGCAGCGTTGGAACCACAGGGGGGACCACTGAAGCTTTCTTT,CSVGTTGGTTEAFF,TRBV29-1,TRBD1,TRBJ1-1,few
TGTGCCAGCAGCCATCTCGGGACCTCAGATACGCAGTATTTT,CASSHLGTSDTQYF,TRBV3-1,NA,TRBJ2-3,few
TGTGCCAGCTCACCACCGTTCAGAATCGGAGAGACCCAGTACTTC,CASSPPFRIGETQYF,TRBV18,NA,TRBJ2-5,NA
TGCGCCAGCAGCCAAGGAGGAGGCGGTTCCTCCTACAATGAGCAGTTCTTC,CASSQGGGGSSYNEQFF,TRBV5-1,NA,TRBJ2-1,few
TGTGCCAGCAGCGCCTTAGGGCGGGAGGTAACCGGGGAGCTGTTTTTT,CASSALGREVTGELFF,TRBV9,TRBD2,TRBJ2-2,NA
TGTGCCAGCAGACTCAGCACAGATACGCAGTATTTT,CASRLSTDTQYF,TRBV28,NA,TRBJ2-3,NA
TGCGCCAGCAGCTTGTGGCCGTTAGGGACCGGGGAGCTGTTTTTT,CASSLWPLGTGELFF,TRBV5-1,NA,TRBJ2-2,few
TGCAGTGCTAAACTAGCGGGAGTATCCGAGCAGTACTTC,CSAKLAGVSEQYF,TRBV20-1,TRBD2,TRBJ2-7,NA
TGTGCCAGCAGTGAAATTGAAAAACTGTTTTTT,CASSEIEKLFF,TRBV6-1,NA,TRBJ1-4,NA
TGTGCCACCAGCAGAGCTCTGAGCAATCAGCCCCAGCATTTT,CATSRALSNQPQHF,TRBV15,NA,TRBJ1-5,NA
TGCAGTGCTAGAGGGGATATTAGCAATCAGCCCCAGCATTTT,CSARGDISNQPQHF,TRBV20-1,NA,TRBJ1-5,few
TGTGCCACCGGGACTGGAGCCCCGGATACGCAGTATTTT,CATGTGAPDTQYF,TRBV24-1,NA,TRBJ2-3,NA
TGCGCCAGCAGCCAAGAGGGCAGAGCCTACGAGCAGTACTTC,CASSQEGRAYEQYF,TRBV4-3,NA,TRBJ2-7,few
TGCAGTGCCTATACAGGGGGATACTCTCAGCCCCAGCATTTT,CSAYTGGYSQPQHF,TRBV20-1,TRBD1,TRBJ1-5,many
TGTGCCAGCTCACCAACAACTAGCGGGTTCTACGAGCAGTACTTC,CASSPTTSGFYEQYF,TRBV18,TRBD2,TRBJ2-7,NA
TGTGCCAGCAGCTTAGTTTTTACGCCGGGATACAATGAGCAGTTCTTC,CASSLVFTPGYNEQFF,TRBV7-2,NA,TRBJ2-1,NA
TGCGCCAGCAGCTTGGGCGCGTCCCCCTACGAGCAGTACTTC,CASSLGASPYEQYF,TRBV5-1,NA,TRBJ2-7,NA
TGTGCCAGCAGCTTAAAAACGGGAGGGGGAGAGACCCAGTACTTC,CASSLKTGGGETQYF,TRBV7-8,TRBD2,TRBJ2-5,NA
TGCAGTGCTCCCGACAGAGCAAAACCTTCCTCTGGCGAGCAGTACTTC,CSAPDRAKPSSGEQYF,TRBV20-1,NA,TRBJ2-7,NA
TGTGCCAGCAGCTCCCGGGTAGCGGGAGACTACGAGCAGTACTTC,CASSSRVAGDYEQYF,TRBV7-2,TRBD2,TRBJ2-7,few
TGTGCCAGCAGTACGTTGAGGCAGGGCACTGAAGCTTTCTTT,CASSTLRQGTEAFF,TRBV12-3/TRBV12-4,NA,TRBJ1-1,few
TGTGCCAGCAGTTTCCGGGACGATAATTCACCCCTCCACTTT,CASSFRDDNSPLHF,TRBV11-2,NA,TRBJ1-6,few
TGCAGTGCTAGCCGGGACAGGGAAACCGGGGAGCTGTTTTTT,CSASRDRETGELFF,TRBV20-1,TRBD1,TRBJ2-2,NA
TGTGCCAGCAGTTACTCGAGAGGGTATGGCTACACCTTC,CASSYSRGYGYTF,TRBV6-5,NA,TRBJ1-2,few
TGTGCCATCATGGGAGGGCAAACCCGATTTACCGGGGAGCTGTTTTTT,CAIMGGQTRFTGELFF,TRBV10-3,TRBD2,TRBJ2-2,NA
TGCAGCGTTGCCGGCCACAGCGGGAACTACGAGCAGTACTTC,CSVAGHSGNYEQYF,TRBV29-1,TRBD2,TRBJ2-7,many
TGTGCCGTCGGCGGGCCAGTTCTGAACACTGAAGCTTTCTTT,CAVGGPVLNTEAFF,TRBV12-3/TRBV12-4,NA,TRBJ1-1,few
TGTGCCACCAGTGATGAGGGGACTATTGAGCAGTTCTTC,CATSDEGTIEQFF,TRBV24-1,TRBD2,TRBJ2-1,few
TGTGCCAGCAAAACCGGACGGAGACGTGAAAAACTGTTTTTT,CASKTGRRREKLFF,TRBV6-1,NA,TRBJ1-4,few
TGCGCCAGCAGCTTTAAGGACAGCGCGAACACCGGGGAGCTGTTTTTT,CASSFKDSANTGELFF,TRBV5-1,NA,TRBJ2-2,few
TGCAGTGCTAGATACATGGCCTACGAGCAGTACTTC,CSARYMAYEQYF,TRBV20-1,NA,TRBJ2-7,NA
TGCGCCAGCAGCTTGGATGGGGTACGGCTGGGCTACGAGCAGTACTTC,CASSLDGVRLGYEQYF,TRBV5-1,NA,TRBJ2-7,few
TGCAGCGTTGAATTCTGGACAGATACGCAGTATTTT,CSVEFWTDTQYF,TRBV29-1,NA,TRBJ2-3,NA
TGCAGTGCTAGAGAGGCCCAAGAGACCCAGTACTTC,CSAREAQETQYF,TRBV20-1,NA,TRBJ2-5,few
TGTGCCAGTAGTCTAACAGGAGGGCTCTTTGTGGGGGAGCAGTTCTTC,CASSLTGGLFVGEQFF,TRBV19,NA,TRBJ2-1,few
TGTGCCATCAACCCTGGACGGGGTAATTCACCCCTCCACTTT,CAINPGRGNSPLHF,TRBV10-3,NA,TRBJ1-6,few
TGTGCCAGCAGCCTAAGACAGAGACCTTCTCCCGAGCAGTACTTC,CASSLRQRPSPEQYF,TRBV5-5,NA,TRBJ2-7,NA
TGCAGTGCTACCGGGACAGGGTTCGGTGAGCAGTTCTTC,CSATGTGFGEQFF,TRBV20-1,TRBD1,TRBJ2-1,few
TGCGCCAGCAGCCAAGGTCGGGCTAGCGGGAGTATGGATACGCAGTATTTT,CASSQGRASGSMDTQYF,TRBV4-1,TRBD2,TRBJ2-3,NA
TGTGCCAGCAGCTTATCATCAGGAGCCCCTGGAAACACCATATATTTT,CASSLSSGAPGNTIYF,TRBV7-2,NA,TRBJ1-3,NA
TGTGCCACCAAGCAGGATTGGGGAAATGAAAAACTGTTTTTT,CATKQDWGNEKLFF,TRBV19,NA,TRBJ1-4,few
TGTGCCAGCAGCTTAGAAGGGCGACACAATGAGCAGTTCTTC,CASSLEGRHNEQFF,TRBV11-3,NA,TRBJ2-1,NA
TGTGCCATCAGACCGAATGGACAGGGGCCGGGTTCCGTGAGGGATGAGCAGTTCTTC,CAIRPNGQGPGSVRDEQFF,TRBV10-3,TRBD1,TRBJ2-1,NA
TGTGCCAGCAGCTTAGTAGTTGCGACAGATACGCAGTATTTT,CASSLVVATDTQYF,TRBV7-2,NA,TRBJ2-3,many
TGCAGTGCCCCGGACAGACTCAATGAGCAGTTCTTC,CSAPDRLNEQFF,TRBV20-1,NA,TRBJ2-1,few
TGTGCCACCAGCAGGAGGGGGCTGGATGAAAAACTGTTTTTT,CATSRRGLDEKLFF,TRBV15,TRBD1,TRBJ1-4,NA
TGTGCCAGCAGCACTCCCGGGACAGGGGCCTACAATGAGCAGTTCTTC,CASSTPGTGAYNEQFF,TRBV7-2,TRBD1,TRBJ2-1,few
TGCGCCAGCAGCTCCTCTAGGTCGAGCAGGGCGACCGGGGAGCTGTTTTTT,CASSSSRSSRATGELFF,TRBV5-1,NA,TRBJ2-2,NA
TGCGCCAGCAGCGCAACCCCGGGACAGGGAGGACATCAGCCCCAGCATTTT,CASSATPGQGGHQPQHF,TRBV4-1,TRBD1,TRBJ1-5,few